What follows are 14 T cell receptor beta chains derived from one specimen sequenced in a study of breast tumors, draining lymph nodes, adjacent tissues. The lymph nodes were axillary draining lymph nodes from breast cancer patients. TCRdb redid the calling of the multiplex PCR reads with MiXCR, one entry per CDR3 protein. The sample shows fewer than 150,000 distinct CDR3 sequences, around 20% of them seen only once. The sample comprised axillary lymph node tissue. The receptors stem from a female donor with breast cancer. Some clones in this sample may be carry-over from other donors' samples.

CDR3 residues: CASSGRDSSVTYEQYF. CDR3 nucleotides: TGTGCCAGCAGTGGCCGGGACAGTTCGGTAACCTACGAGCAGTACTTC. The chain is built from TRBV28 and TRBJ2-7; 7 positions match TRBD1. Germline lookup yields CDR1 MDHEN and CDR2 SYDVKM. The CDR3 is 16 residues long. The V segment lost 5 bases and the J segment 2 bases; nucleotides outside the gene matches: 12.

At least ten counts were recorded for this clonotype. The chain employs TRBV11-2 and TRBJ1-6, with D perhaps TRBD1 (5 bases). The V and J ends lost 10 bases and 8 bases respectively, with 18 bases between them. CDR3 size: 14 residues. Germline CDR1 SGHAT, CDR2 FQNNGV. CDR3 in amino acids: CATKEGIHHSPLHF. The CDR3 region has the DNA TGTGCCACCAAAGAGGGGATTCATCATTCACCCCTCCACTTT.

This clonotype has more than one count but fewer than ten. The chain employs TRBV7-9 and TRBJ1-5, with D tentatively TRBD1 (6 bases). V was cut by 5 bases and J by 1 base, with 18 bases left in between. Looked up from germline, CDR1 is SEHNR and CDR2 is FQNEAQ (reference sequence). The CDR3 extends over 17 amino acids. CDR3 sequence reads: CASSRASGEGSNQPQHF. The CDR3, as DNA: TGTGCCAGCAGCCGGGCTTCAGGGGAGGGGAGCAATCAGCCCCAGCATTTT.

The rearrangement links TRBV18 to TRBJ2-7, with D uncertain. Germline-derived CDR1 and CDR2 are KGHSH and LQKENI. V lost 6 bases to trimming and J lost 3 bases, with 15 bases between them. CDR3 length equals 14 residues. The CDR3 DNA is TGTGCCAGCTCCACTGCTCCTACTCTCTACGAGCAGTACTTC. It is translated as CASSTAPTLYEQYF. The full variable domain, its missing parts supplied by reference TRBV18 and TRBJ2-7, is NAGVMQNPRHLVRRRGQEARLRCSPMKGHSHVYWYRQLPEEGLKFMVYLQKENIIDESGMPKERFSAEFPKEGPSILRIQQVVRGDSAAYFCASSTAPTLYEQYFGPGTRLTVT.

A word on this clonotype: Since no conserved phenylalanine or tryptophan closes the CDR3, a read error is the likely cause. The chain recombines TRBV27 with TRBJ1-2; 8 bases agree with TRBD1. The CDR3 is 18 amino acids. The V gene's germline CDR1 is MNHEY and CDR2 SMNVEV (reference sequence). The J segment lost 7 bases and the V segment lost 1 base, leaving 17 bases of the junction unmatched. CDR3 coding DNA: TGTGCCAGCAGTTTATATTCCGGGACAGGCGCCCAAAGTCGTGGCTACACCCTC. Amino acid sequence: CASSLYSGTGAQSRGYTL.

This clonotype was observed a few times. The chain links TRBV27 to TRBJ1-2; tentative D call: TRBD1 (6 bases). V was trimmed by 8 bases and J by 8 bases, leaving 21 bases between them. Germline V gene data show CDR1 as MNHEY and CDR2 as SMNVEV (reference sequence). The CDR3 is 14 amino acids. CDR3 in amino acids: CASRPRGGGRGYTF. Here the CDR3 DNA reads TGTGCCAGCCGCCCTAGGGGGGGTGGGAGGGGCTACACCTTC.

Turning to this clonotype: A read error may explain this, as a much larger clone is one base away. The CDR3 end shows no conserved phenylalanine or tryptophan, and so a read error is likely. The chain uses TRBV11-2 and TRBJ2-7, with a weak D call TRBD1 (6 bases). The CDR3 is 15 amino acids. V was cut by 7 bases and J by 0 bases, with 16 bases left in between. Germline CDR1 is SGHAT and CDR2 is FQNNGV. CDR3 DNA sequence: TGTGCCAGCAAGCCGACAGGCGATACCTCCTACGAGCAGTACCTC. Translating gives CASKPTGDTSYEQYL.

The chain recombines TRBV5-8 with TRBJ1-5, with 8 bases fitting TRBD1. CDR1 and CDR2 (germline): SGHTS, YDEGEE. The V and J ends lost 0 bases and 6 bases, in that order; junction bases with no gene match: 5. The CDR3 covers 15 residues. The CDR3 sequence: CASSLAQGALQPQHF. CDR3 bases: TGTGCCAGCAGCTTGGCCCAGGGGGCTCTTCAGCCCCAGCATTTT.

This clonotype was counted at least ten times. The chain combines TRBV5-1 with TRBJ2-7; 7 bases align to TRBD1. Germline lookup yields CDR1 SGHRS and CDR2 YFSETQ. Trimming removed 0 bases from V and 1 base from J; junction bases left unmatched: 4. The CDR3 runs to 15 residues. CDR3 sequence reads: CASSLGDSGSYEQYF. Here the CDR3 DNA reads TGCGCCAGCAGCTTGGGGGACAGTGGGTCCTACGAGCAGTACTTC.

This clonotype showed up just a few times. The V call is TRBV28, the J call TRBJ1-2; D is unclear. Trimming left V 1 base short and J 7 bases short, with 16 bases between. The germline V gene has CDR1 MDHEN and CDR2 SYDVKM. The CDR3 loop spans 15 amino acids. The CDR3 DNA sequence: TGTGCCAGCAGTTTATCCCCCACGGGTGGTGGTGGCTACACCTTC. This gives the protein CASSLSPTGGGGYTF.

This clonotype was picked up many times. The J gene is TRBJ2-5, the V gene TRBV7-8, with unresolved D. The germline V and J ends were trimmed by 2 bases and 5 bases, with 12 bases remaining between them. The CDR3 is 14 residues long. CDR1 is SGHVS, CDR2 FQNEAQ, per germline. The CDR3 loop is CASSLRFIGETQYF. CDR3 nucleotides: TGTGCCAGCAGCTTAAGGTTTATCGGGGAGACCCAGTACTTC.

Comment on this clonotype: Mismatch with germline at one junction end may stem from a read error. This chain connects TRBV7-8 to TRBJ2-7, with a weak D call TRBD1 (6 bases). The CDR3 spans 15 residues. Germline assignment: CDR1 SGHVS and CDR2 FQNEAQ. The CDR3 nucleotides are TGTGCCAGCAGCACCCACAGGGACCGGGACACTGAAGCTTTCTTC. Translation gives CASSTHRDRDTEAFF.

This clonotype has ten or more counts. J is TRBJ2-2 and V is TRBV6-6, with a weak D call TRBD2 (6 bases). CDR1 is MNHNY and CDR2 is SVGAGI in the germline V gene (reference sequence). V lost 0 bases and J lost 4, with 9 bases in between. The CDR3 loop spans 15 amino acids. The chain's CDR3 is CASSYSSAGTGELFF. The CDR3 DNA is TGTGCCAGCAGTTACTCTTCAGCGGGCACCGGGGAGCTGTTTTTT.

In this sample, this clonotype turned up many times. The V and J genes are TRBV12-3 or TRBV12-4 and TRBJ2-3; D gene unclear. Trimming removed 6 bases at V and 1 base at J, with 8 bases between. The CDR3 runs 13 residues. CDR3 sequence: CASSPQGTDTQYF. The DNA for the CDR3 is TGTGCCAGCAGCCCTCAAGGCACAGATACGCAGTATTTT.